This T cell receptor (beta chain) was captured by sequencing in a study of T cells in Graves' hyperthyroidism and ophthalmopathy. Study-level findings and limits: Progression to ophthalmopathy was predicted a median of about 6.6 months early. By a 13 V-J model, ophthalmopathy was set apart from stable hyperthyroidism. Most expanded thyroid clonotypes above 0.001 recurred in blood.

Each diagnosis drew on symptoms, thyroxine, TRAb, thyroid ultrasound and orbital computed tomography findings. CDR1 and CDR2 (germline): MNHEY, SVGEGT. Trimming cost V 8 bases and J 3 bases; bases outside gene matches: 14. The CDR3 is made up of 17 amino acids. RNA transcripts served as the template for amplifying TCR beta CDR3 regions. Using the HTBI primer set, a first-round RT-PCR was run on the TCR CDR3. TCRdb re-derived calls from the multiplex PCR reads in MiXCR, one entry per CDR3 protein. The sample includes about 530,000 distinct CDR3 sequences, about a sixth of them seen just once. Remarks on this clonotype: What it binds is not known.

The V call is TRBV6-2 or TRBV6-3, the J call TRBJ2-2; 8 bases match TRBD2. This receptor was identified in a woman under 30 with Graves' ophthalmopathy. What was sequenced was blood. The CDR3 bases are TGTGCCAGCTATGGCCTGACGAGCGGGAGTGACACCGGGGAGCTGTTTTTT. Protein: CASYGLTSGSDTGELFF.